Here is one T cell receptor (beta chain) with its context. The antigen is not known. The sample comes from a study of beta chain features in type 1 diabetes. Study in general: On cell yields, gender and age, patients and healthy donors were similar. Notes on the study in general: Patients with Type 1 diabetes showed moderately but significantly shorter TCRB CDR3s in all four CD4+ subsets. A potential influence of HLA type upon TCRB rearrangement remained unresolved herein.

The CDR3 runs 14 residues. CDR1 and CDR2 (germline): SEHNR, FQNEAQ (reference sequence). Between the trimmed V and J ends, which lost 5 bases and 2 bases, there was a span of 7 bases. TCRB transcripts that were expressed got sequenced, as all of the isolated RNA had been reverse transcribed. TCRdb keeps only in-frame clones here, not all; method: immunoSEQ multiplex PCR. The sample has approximately 150,000 clones, approximately 9.9% seen once; the top ten hold less than 3%. The sample was central memory CD4+ T cells from blood. This sequence originates from a woman under 30 in good health. The V gene is TRBV7-9, the J gene TRBJ2-6, with D unclear. The chain's CDR3 is CASSPRAGANVLTF. The CDR3 bases are TGTGCCAGCAGCCCCCGCGCTGGGGCCAACGTCCTGACTTTC.